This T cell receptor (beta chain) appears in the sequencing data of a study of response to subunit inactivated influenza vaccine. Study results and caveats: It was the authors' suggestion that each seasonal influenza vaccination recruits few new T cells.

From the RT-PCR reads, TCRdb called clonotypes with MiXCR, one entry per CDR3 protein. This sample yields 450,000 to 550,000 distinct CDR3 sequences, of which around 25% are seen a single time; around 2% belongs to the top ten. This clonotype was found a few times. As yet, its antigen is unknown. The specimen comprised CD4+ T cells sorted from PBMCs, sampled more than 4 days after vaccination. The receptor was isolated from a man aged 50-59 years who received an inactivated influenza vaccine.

The CDR3 nucleotides read TGCGCCAGCAGCTTAGGGGGCGGCCACGAGCAGTACTTC. Protein: CASSLGGGHEQYF. The chain has TRBV5-1 and TRBJ2-7; 7 nucleotides align to TRBD1. Germline V gene lookup returns CDR1 SGHRS and CDR2 YFSETQ. V gave up 2 bases and J gave up 5 bases; unmatched junction bases: 4. The CDR3 runs 13 residues.